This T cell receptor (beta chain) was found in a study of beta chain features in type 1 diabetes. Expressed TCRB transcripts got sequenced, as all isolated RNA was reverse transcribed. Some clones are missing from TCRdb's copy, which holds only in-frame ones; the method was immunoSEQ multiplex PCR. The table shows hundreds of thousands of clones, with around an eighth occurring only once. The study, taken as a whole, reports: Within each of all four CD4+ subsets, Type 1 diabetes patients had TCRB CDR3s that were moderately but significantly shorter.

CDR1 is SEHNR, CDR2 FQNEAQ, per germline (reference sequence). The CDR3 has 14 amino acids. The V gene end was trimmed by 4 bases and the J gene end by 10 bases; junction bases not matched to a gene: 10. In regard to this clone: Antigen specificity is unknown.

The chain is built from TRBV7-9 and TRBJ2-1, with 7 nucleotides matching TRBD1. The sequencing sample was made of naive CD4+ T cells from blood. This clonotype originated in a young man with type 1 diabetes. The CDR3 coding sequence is TGTGCCAGCAGCTCCGGGACAGTTCCCCGGGAGCAGTTCTTC. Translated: CASSSGTVPREQFF.